One and the same sample provided the 25 T cell receptor beta chains below, sequenced in a study of shared clonotypes between healthy human individuals. Sequenced by immunoSEQ multiplex PCR; TCRdb stores in-frame clones only, minus some. The sample yields about 2.3 million clones, around 92% seen once. Source material: naive CD4+ T cells from PBMCs. As for subset: CD45RA+ positively selected. These receptor sequences come from a man aged 18 to 29 in good health. Some clones in this sample may be carry-over from other donors' samples.

V is TRBV7-6 and J is TRBJ2-1, with 9 positions matching TRBD1. Germline CDR1 reads SGHVS; CDR2 reads FNYEAQ. V trimming: 4 bases; J trimming: 3 bases; junction bases outside the gene matches: 4. This CDR3 has 15 residues. DNA of the CDR3: TGTGCCAGCAGCTGGACAGGGGTCGACTACAATGAGCAGTTCTTC. Its translation is CASSWTGVDYNEQFF.

The chain carries TRBV6-5 and TRBJ2-3, with 7 nucleotides matching TRBD2. Germline values: CDR1 MNHEY, CDR2 SVGAGI. V was clipped by 6 bases and J by 1 base; unmatched bases: 1. The CDR3 length is 13 residues. The CDR3 loop reads CASRAGGTDTQYF. CDR3 coding DNA: TGTGCCAGCAGGGCGGGGGGCACAGATACGCAGTATTTT.

This sequence joins TRBV11-1 and TRBJ1-1; D gene unclear. In germline, CDR1 is SGHAT, CDR2 FQDESV (reference sequence). Trimming cost V 3 bases and J 5 bases, with 13 bases left between them. The CDR3 consists of 14 residues. DNA of the CDR3: TGTGCCAGCAGCTTGGGCCCGAAGGGAACTGAAGCTTTCTTT. As protein: CASSLGPKGTEAFF.

This clone was picked up one time. The chain has TRBV2 and TRBJ1-5; a weak D match, TRBD1 (5 bases). This CDR3 comprises 15 residues. V was cut by 4 bases and J by 2 bases, with 12 bases left in between. CDR1 is SNHLY, CDR2 FYNNEI, per germline. The CDR3 DNA sequence: TGTGCCAGCAGTGGCCCCGGGGGGGGCAATCAGCCCCAGCATTTT. Its protein is CASSGPGGGNQPQHF.

The chain links TRBV18 to TRBJ2-1; D remains ambiguous. The V end lost 5 bases, the J end lost 12 bases, and 8 bases lay between the germline ends. CDR1 is KGHSH and CDR2 is LQKENI in the germline V gene. This CDR3 comprises 10 residues. The CDR3 region has the DNA TGTGCCAGCTCAGGGGTCGGGCAGTTCTTC. This translates into CASSGVGQFF.

CDR3 sequence reads: CASRRDSKKADTQYF. The DNA of the CDR3 is TGTGCCAGCAGGCGGGACTCCAAAAAGGCAGATACGCAGTATTTT. The chain has TRBV6-5 and TRBJ2-3; D is possibly TRBD2 (6 bases). CDR3 length: 15 amino acids. Deletions cut 6 bases from V and 4 bases from J, with 17 bases between. Germline-derived CDR1 and CDR2 are MNHEY and SVGAGI.

V and J are TRBV25-1 and TRBJ2-7; 11 bases match TRBD1. Looked up from germline, CDR1 is MGHDK and CDR2 is SYGVNS. Unmatched junction bases numbered 7, after V lost 6 bases and J lost 3 bases. The CDR3 covers 15 residues. The CDR3 reads CASRGKGTGGYEQYF. The DNA for the CDR3 is TGTGCCAGCAGGGGGAAAGGGACAGGGGGCTACGAGCAGTACTTC.

The rearrangement joins TRBV28 to TRBJ2-6; 8 bases map to TRBD2. Trimming at V came to 3 bases and at J to 0 bases, leaving 7 bases not matched to a gene. The CDR3 is 18 residues long. Germline loops: CDR1 MDHEN, CDR2 SYDVKM. The CDR3, as DNA: TGTGCCAGCAGTTTTCACAGCGGGGGCGTCTCTGGGGCCAACGTCCTGACTTTC. It codes for CASSFHSGGVSGANVLTF.

The rearrangement links TRBV5-4 to TRBJ2-2; 8 nucleotides match TRBD2. The V gene's germline CDR1 is SGHNT and CDR2 YYREEE (reference sequence). J gave up 9 bases and V 3 bases, and 4 bases lay outside the gene matches. The CDR3 is made up of 13 amino acids. The CDR3 loop reads CASSSLAEWELFF. The CDR3 DNA follows: TGTGCCAGCAGCTCACTAGCGGAGTGGGAGCTGTTTTTT.

V is TRBV29-1 and J is TRBJ2-3; no reliable D call. CDR1 and CDR2 from the germline V gene are SQVTM and ANQGSEA. The CDR3 consists of 11 residues. V dropped 7 bases and J dropped 0 bases, with 5 bases sitting between them. CDR3 amino acids: CSADSTDTQYF. The CDR3 nucleotides read TGCAGCGCGGACAGCACAGATACGCAGTATTTT.

The chain joins TRBV11-2 to TRBJ2-7, with D perhaps being TRBD1 or TRBD2 (5 bases each). CDR1 and CDR2 (germline): SGHAT, FQNNGV. Trimming removed 5 bases at V and 3 bases at J, with 17 bases between. CDR3 length equals 15 residues. CDR3 region: CASSPRPGPLYEQYF. The DNA of the CDR3 is TGTGCCAGCAGCCCTCGACCGGGACCTCTCTACGAGCAGTACTTC.

The chain couples TRBV7-9 to TRBJ1-2; no reliable D call. Germline values: CDR1 SEHNR, CDR2 FQNEAQ (reference sequence). V gave up 1 base and J gave up 6 bases, with 6 bases separating them. The CDR3 has 12 residues. CDR3 in DNA: TGTGCCAGCAGCTTAGAATGGGATGGCTACACCTTC. Protein: CASSLEWDGYTF.

This clone was observed a single time. The CDR3 protein is CASSTGTSGRTGETQYF. The CDR3, as DNA: TGTGCCAGCAGCACCGGGACTAGCGGGAGGACAGGAGAGACCCAGTACTTC. V and J are TRBV4-2 and TRBJ2-5; the match to TRBD2 covers 15 bases. The V and J ends lost 5 bases and 4 bases, in that order; junction bases with no gene match: 8. Germline CDR1 and CDR2: LGHNA and YNFKEQ. The length of the CDR3 is 17 residues.

V is TRBV10-3 and J is TRBJ2-7; 7 nucleotides align to TRBD1. Germline V gene lookup returns CDR1 ENHRY and CDR2 SYGVKD. The length of the CDR3 is 15 residues. The V gene end was trimmed by 5 bases and the J gene end by 4 bases; junction bases not matched to a gene: 11. The CDR3 reads CAISRGQPITYEQYF. CDR3 DNA: TGTGCCATCAGTAGGGGACAGCCGATTACTTACGAGCAGTACTTC.

This rearrangement joins TRBV7-3 to TRBJ2-1, with TRBD1 matching over 7 bases. Germline V lookup: CDR1 SGHTA, CDR2 FQGTGA. V trimming: 5 bases; J trimming: 5 bases; junction bases outside the gene matches: 9. This CDR3 comprises 15 residues. The CDR3 reads CASSLDRDEHNEQFF. In DNA, the CDR3 is TGTGCCAGCAGCCTAGACAGGGACGAACACAATGAGCAGTTCTTC.

This chain links TRBV28 with TRBJ1-5; possibly TRBD1 for D (5 bases). Germline V CDR1 and CDR2: MDHEN, SYDVKM. CDR3 length: 13 residues. Trimming pared 4 bases from V and 4 bases from J, leaving 8 bases between. This CDR3 is CASSYKGNQPQHF. CDR3 in DNA: TGTGCCAGCAGTTATAAGGGGAATCAGCCCCAGCATTTT. The whole variable domain, remainder taken from reference TRBV28 and TRBJ1-5, is DVKVTQSSRYLVKRTGEKVFLECVQDMDHENMFWYRQDPGLGLRLIYFSYDVKMKEKGDIPEGYSVSREKKERFSLILESASTNQTSMYLCASSYKGNQPQHFGDGTRLSIL.

This chain joins TRBV6-4 and TRBJ2-3, with D possibly matching TRBD2 (5 bases). Trimming shortened V by 4 bases and J by 2 bases, and 13 bases separated the two germline ends. Germline CDR1 MRHNA, CDR2 SNTAGT. The CDR3 runs to 15 residues. CDR3 DNA sequence: TGTGCCAGCAGTGGGACTCTTTCTCCCACAGATACGCAGTATTTT. It encodes CASSGTLSPTDTQYF.

This clone was observed once. The CDR3 protein is CASLNYPRTAQDPYGYTF. Written as DNA, the CDR3 is TGTGCCAGTCTCAATTACCCTAGGACGGCGCAAGATCCCTATGGCTACACCTTC. The chain couples TRBV21-1 to TRBJ1-2. TRBV21-1 has pseudogene status. The CDR3 sequence is 18 residues long.

The gene calls are TRBV6-1 and TRBJ1-1, with D hard to call. V lost 7 bases and J lost 1, with 13 bases in between. The length of the CDR3 is 14 residues. Per the germline V gene, CDR1 is MNHNS and CDR2 is SASEGT. The CDR3 bases are TGTGCCAGCACCCTGGACGGACCGAACACTGAAGCTTTCTTT. Translating gives CASTLDGPNTEAFF.

V is TRBV11-1 and J is TRBJ1-3; 8 nucleotides line up with TRBD1. The ends lost 5 bases at V and 0 bases at J; junction bases unmatched: 3. Germline V gene data show CDR1 as SGHAT and CDR2 as FQDESV (reference sequence). The length of the CDR3 is 15 residues. CDR3 sequence: CASSRQGTSGNTIYF. The CDR3 DNA sequence: TGTGCCAGCAGCAGACAGGGGACCTCTGGAAACACCATATATTTT.

The table lists this clone with a count of one. V and J are TRBV29-1 and TRBJ2-7, with a weak D call TRBD1 (5 bases). Between the trimmed V and J ends, which lost 4 bases and 7 bases, there was a span of 14 bases. Germline V CDR1 and CDR2: SQVTM, ANQGSEA. The CDR3 contains 12 residues. The CDR3 loop reads CSVGGPVKEQYF. CDR3 DNA: TGCAGCGTTGGGGGCCCCGTGAAGGAGCAGTACTTC.

J is TRBJ2-1 and V is TRBV7-8; 16 bases are shared with TRBD2. Germline V gene sequence: CDR1 SGHVS, CDR2 FQNEAQ. CDR3 length: 21 amino acids. V trimming: 1 base; J trimming: 0 bases; junction bases outside the gene matches: 9. This chain's CDR3 is CASSLEGLAGGPISSYNEQFF. The CDR3 coding sequence is TGTGCCAGCAGCTTAGAGGGACTAGCGGGAGGGCCCATAAGCTCCTACAATGAGCAGTTCTTC.

With regard to this clone: At one of its ends the junction is not consistent with the germline gene, which may arise from a read error. The gene calls are TRBV10-3 and TRBJ2-7; 9 bases match TRBD2. Per the germline V gene, CDR1 is ENHRY and CDR2 is SYGVKD. This CDR3 comprises 17 residues. The CDR3 protein is CAIRPRGGRAFSNEQYF. CDR3 DNA: TGTGCCATCCGGCCCCGGGGCGGGAGGGCCTTCTCCAACGAGCAGTACTTC.

This clone occurred a few times. The chain combines TRBV11-3 with TRBJ2-2; D remains unclear. The CDR3 sequence is 13 residues long. Trimming pared 1 base from V and 7 bases from J, leaving 7 bases between. Germline V CDR1 and CDR2: SGHNT, YENEEA. This CDR3 reads CASSLVVGGELFF. The CDR3 DNA is TGTGCCAGCAGCTTAGTCGTCGGCGGGGAGCTGTTTTTT.

The chain links TRBV2 to TRBJ2-7; 7 positions agree with TRBD1. The CDR3 contains 13 residues. Germline V gene data show CDR1 as SNHLY and CDR2 as FYNNEI. V lost 5 bases, J lost 3 bases, and 4 bases stayed unmatched. CDR3 amino acids: CASSTGQLYEQYF. In DNA, the CDR3 is TGTGCCAGCAGTACGGGACAGCTCTACGAGCAGTACTTC.